This section outlines one T cell receptor (beta chain) sequence together with its context. Its antigen is unidentified. This CDR3 region has 13 residues. Germline lookup yields CDR1 SGHNT and CDR2 YENEEA. The V end was cut by 5 bases, the J end by 3 bases, with 11 bases between. This specimen belongs to a study of cytomegalovirus exposure and HLA in healthy donors. Study findings and constraints: In terms of immune exposure information, only CMV serostatus was available. In a later analysis, TCR beta V- and J-gene trimming was associated with a missense DCLRE1C variant. Reported results showed that the classifier diagnosed cytomegalovirus status with high specificity and sensitivity.

The PCR was carried out with 60 Vbeta primers and 13 Jbeta primers. The table came from immunoSEQ multiplex PCR; TCRdb's copy has only in-frame clones and leaves some out. The sample has 150,000 to 200,000 clones, over 60% seen once; the top ten hold about 14%. The sequenced sample consisted of PBMCs. The gene calls are TRBV11-3 and TRBJ2-7, with D hard to call. This TCR derives from a middle-aged man in good health and CMV-seropositive. The CDR3 region is CASSPHADYEQYF. The CDR3 DNA follows: TGTGCCAGCAGCCCCCATGCGGACTACGAGCAGTACTTC.